Given below is one T cell receptor (beta chain) in context. Its target is unknown. The germline V gene encodes CDR1 SGHRS and CDR2 YFSETQ. Trimming removed 0 bases at V and 4 bases at J, with 14 bases between. This CDR3 is built from 16 residues. This sample's time point: pretreatment peripheral blood. Sequencing used immunoSEQ multiplex PCR; TCRdb keeps in-frame clones, though not all of them. Of approximately 50,000 clones listed, approximately 88% are singletons. This sample stems from a study of PD-L1 blockade in urothelial cancer. On the study more broadly: Study patients had been treated with 0 to 3 previous chemotherapy regimens. Study conclusions and caveats: Lower pretreatment blood TCR clonality, under the median, predicted better survival, researchers reported.

Sequenced material: PBMCs, taken around atezolizumab (anti-PD-L1) treatment. This TCR came from a man aged 50 to 59 with urothelial cancer. The rearrangement links TRBV5-1 to TRBJ2-1, with D possibly being TRBD1 (5 bases). The CDR3 nucleotides are TGCGCCAGCAGCTTGGGGGGCCTAGGGGTGTACAATGAGCAGTTCTTC. It encodes CASSLGGLGVYNEQFF. The whole variable domain, remainder taken from reference TRBV5-1 and TRBJ2-1, is KAGVTQTPRYLIKTRGQQVTLSCSPISGHRSVSWYQQTPGQGLQFLFEYFSETQRNKGNFPGRFSGRQFSNSRSEMNVSTLELGDSALYLCASSLGGLGVYNEQFFGPGTRLTVL.